This entry lists 10 T cell receptor beta chains sequenced from one sample in a study of blood T cell repertoires in COVID-19. Assay used: immunoSEQ multiplex PCR; TCRdb lists only in-frame clones, some missing. The sample carries around 300,000 clones, roughly 89% recorded once. The sequenced sample consisted of PBMCs or T cells enriched from blood (not recorded which). The receptors come from a woman between 40 and 55 years old who had recovered from COVID-19.

The table lists this clone with a few counts. The chain employs TRBV19 and TRBJ2-7; D gene uncertain. The CDR3 extends over 13 amino acids. Germline lookup yields CDR1 LNHDA and CDR2 SQIVND (reference sequence). Trimming pared 9 bases from V and 1 base from J, leaving 13 bases between. The CDR3 protein is CASSEFGSYEQYF. The CDR3 coding sequence is TGTGCCAGCAGTGAATTCGGGTCCTACGAGCAGTACTTC.

This clone appeared once. The rearrangement joins TRBV19 to TRBJ2-7, with 8 bases matching TRBD1. V lost 3 bases and J lost 3; bases outside the gene matches: 10. CDR3 size: 16 residues. CDR1 and CDR2 from the germline V gene are LNHDA and SQIVND (reference sequence). The CDR3 DNA reads as TGTGCCAGTAGTATGCCTGGACAGGGAGCCAACTACGAGCAGTACTTC. Translated: CASSMPGQGANYEQYF.

This chain joins TRBV7-6 and TRBJ2-2; D not resolved. V was clipped by 1 base and J by 6 bases, with 9 bases between them. The germline V gene encodes CDR1 SGHVS and CDR2 FNYEAQ. The CDR3 has 14 amino acids. CDR3 coding DNA: TGTGCCAGCAGCTTAGTGGTAGTGGCCGGGGAGCTGTTTTTT. It encodes CASSLVVVAGELFF. The full variable domain, in which reference TRBV7-6 and TRBJ2-2 provide the parts outside the CDR3, is GAGVSQSPRYKVTKRGQDVALRCDPISGHVSLYWYRQALGQGPEFLTYFNYEAQQDKSGLPNDRFSAERPEGSISTLTIQRTEQRDSAMYRCASSLVVVAGELFFGEGSRLTVL.

The chain couples TRBV7-6 to TRBJ2-7; 7 nucleotides match TRBD1. With V trimmed by 5 bases and J by 3 bases, 13 bases remained unmatched. The CDR3 contains 16 residues. The germline gives CDR1 SGHVS, CDR2 FNYEAQ. CDR3 coding DNA: TGTGCCAGCAGCCCCCTCCCAGGACAGGACCGCTACGAGCAGTACTTC. This sequence encodes CASSPLPGQDRYEQYF.

This chain joins TRBV4-2 and TRBJ1-6; D call uncertain. CDR3 length equals 15 residues. The germline V and J ends were trimmed by 0 bases and 6 bases, with 9 bases remaining between them. CDR1 is LGHNA and CDR2 is YNFKEQ in the germline V gene. DNA of the CDR3: TGTGCCAGCAGCCAAGAAGAGAGGAGTAATTCACCCCTCCACTTT. It translates to CASSQEERSNSPLHF.

The chain couples TRBV29-1 to TRBJ2-1, with D possibly matching TRBD1 (5 bases). The CDR3 covers 16 residues. Germline V gives CDR1 SQVTM, CDR2 ANQGSEA. The V gene lost 8 bases and the J gene lost 4 bases, with 24 bases spanning the gap. CDR3 DNA: TGCAGCCATGAGGCGGCAGGCCTTAAGGGGTACAATGAGCAGTTCTTC. This gives the protein CSHEAAGLKGYNEQFF.

The chain is built from TRBV28 and TRBJ2-3; D gene ambiguous. V was clipped by 2 bases and J by 1 base, with 13 bases between them. The germline V gene encodes CDR1 MDHEN and CDR2 SYDVKM. The CDR3 is 16 amino acids. The CDR3 here is CASSLNPARGTDTQYF. CDR3 sequence (DNA): TGTGCCAGCAGTTTAAACCCTGCGCGTGGCACAGATACGCAGTATTTT. Full variable domain (remainder filled in from reference TRBV28 and TRBJ2-3): DVKVTQSSRYLVKRTGEKVFLECVQDMDHENMFWYRQDPGLGLRLIYFSYDVKMKEKGDIPEGYSVSREKKERFSLILESASTNQTSMYLCASSLNPARGTDTQYFGPGTRLTVL.

The V call is TRBV27, the J call TRBJ2-1; 10 bases are shared with TRBD2. V shed 2 bases and J 10 bases; nucleotides not matched to a gene: 8. CDR3 length: 15 residues. Germline CDR1 reads MNHEY; CDR2 reads SMNVEV (reference sequence). The CDR3 DNA follows: TGTGCCAGCAGTTTAGCCGGGGGGACTAGCGTCGAGCAGTTCTTC. It encodes CASSLAGGTSVEQFF.

V gene TRBV19 combines with J gene TRBJ1-5; the match to TRBD1 covers 7 bases. Germline-derived CDR1 and CDR2 are LNHDA and SQIVND (reference sequence). The J segment lost 4 bases and the V segment lost 4 bases, leaving 7 bases of the junction unmatched. There are 15 residues in the CDR3. For the CDR3, the DNA is TGTGCCAGTAGTAAAGACAGGGCGGGAAATCAGCCCCAGCATTTT. Protein: CASSKDRAGNQPQHF.

The CDR3 reads CASSLVRLGAGELFF. DNA for the CDR3: TGTGCCAGCAGCTTAGTCCGGTTAGGGGCCGGGGAGCTGTTTTTT. The J gene is TRBJ2-2, the V gene TRBV7-6; D might be TRBD1 (5 bases). Trimming left V 1 base short and J 6 bases short, with 12 bases between. Germline values: CDR1 SGHVS, CDR2 FNYEAQ. The CDR3 has 15 residues.